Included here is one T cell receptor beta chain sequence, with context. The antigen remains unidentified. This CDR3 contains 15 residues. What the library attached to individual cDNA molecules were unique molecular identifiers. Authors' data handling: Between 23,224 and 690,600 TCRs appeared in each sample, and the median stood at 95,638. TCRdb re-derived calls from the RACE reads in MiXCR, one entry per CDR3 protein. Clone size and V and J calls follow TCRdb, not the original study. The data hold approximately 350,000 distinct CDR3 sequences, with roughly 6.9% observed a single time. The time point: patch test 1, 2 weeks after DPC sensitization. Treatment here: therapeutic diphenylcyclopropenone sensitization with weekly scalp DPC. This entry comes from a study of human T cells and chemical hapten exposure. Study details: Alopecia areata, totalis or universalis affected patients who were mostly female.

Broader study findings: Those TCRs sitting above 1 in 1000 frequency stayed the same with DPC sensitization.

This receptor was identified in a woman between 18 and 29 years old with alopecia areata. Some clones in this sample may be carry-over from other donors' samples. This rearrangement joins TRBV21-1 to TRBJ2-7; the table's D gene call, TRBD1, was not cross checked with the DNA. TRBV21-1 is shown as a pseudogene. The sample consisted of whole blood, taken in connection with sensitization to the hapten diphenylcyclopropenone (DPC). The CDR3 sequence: CASSKSGTVTYEQYF. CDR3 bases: TGTGCCAGCAGCAAGTCCGGGACAGTAACCTACGAGCAGTACTTC.